These 20 T cell receptor beta chains were sequenced from one sample in a study of ipilimumab plus nivolumab after autologous stem cell transplantation. Sequenced by immunoSEQ multiplex PCR; TCRdb stores in-frame clones only, minus some. In the table there are tens of thousands of clones, more than 80% of which are singletons. The source was PBMCs, collected in a trial of ipilimumab plus nivolumab as post-transplant consolidation. These receptor sequences come from a male donor with diffuse large B-cell lymphoma.

Notes on this clone: Different DNA sequences within this sample yield the same CDR3. The chain carries TRBV7-9 and TRBJ1-1; D uncertain. The V and J ends lost 5 bases and 4 bases respectively, with 8 bases between them. The CDR3 contains 12 residues. Germline V CDR1 and CDR2: SEHNR, FQNEAQ (reference sequence). DNA for the CDR3: TGTGCCAGCAGCCCGACAAGCACTGAAGCTTTCTTT. It yields the protein CASSPTSTEAFF.

This clone occurred once. The genes are TRBV6-5 and TRBJ2-3; D may match TRBD1 or TRBD2 (5 bases each). The CDR3 loop spans 12 amino acids. The ends were cut back, 0 bases at V and 9 bases at J, with 7 bases in the middle. Germline assignment: CDR1 MNHEY and CDR2 SVGAGI. In DNA, the CDR3 is TGTGCCAGCAGTTACTCGGGGGACACGCAGTATTTT. This codes for CASSYSGDTQYF.

This clone has only a few counts. The chain combines TRBV9 with TRBJ2-7, with 12 bases matching TRBD2. The CDR3 loop spans 18 amino acids. With V trimmed by 0 bases and J by 4 bases, 11 bases remained unmatched. Germline lookup yields CDR1 SGDLS and CDR2 YYNGEE. CDR3 residues: CASSVDPRPGLAGYEQYF. CDR3 DNA: TGTGCCAGCAGCGTAGACCCTAGGCCCGGACTAGCGGGGTACGAGCAGTACTTC.

The rearrangement joins TRBV21-1 to TRBJ2-7. TRBV21-1 is a documented pseudogene. The CDR3 has 16 residues. The CDR3 nucleotides are TGTGCCAGCAGCAAAGCTATACTGGGACCGACCTACGAGCAGTACTTC. Translated: CASSKAILGPTYEQYF.

This sequence joins TRBV7-9 and TRBJ1-3, with TRBD1 identical over 9 bases. CDR1 SEHNR and CDR2 FQNEAQ come from the germline V gene (reference sequence). The CDR3 consists of 17 residues. V lost 5 bases, J lost 4 bases, and 12 bases stayed unmatched. The CDR3 DNA sequence: TGTGCCAGCAGCCGAGCCTCCGGGACAGGGTACGGAAACACCATATATTTT. Residues: CASSRASGTGYGNTIYF.

The V and J genes are TRBV29-1 and TRBJ1-2; D remains unclear. The length of the CDR3 is 13 residues. V lost 3 bases and J lost 8, with 16 bases in between. Germline values: CDR1 SQVTM, CDR2 ANQGSEA. CDR3: CSVDTASVGGYTF. CDR3 nucleotide sequence: TGCAGCGTTGATACCGCGTCCGTAGGGGGCTACACCTTC.

The chain combines TRBV6-5 with TRBJ2-7, with D perhaps being TRBD1 or TRBD2 (5 bases each). V was trimmed by 7 bases and J by 2 bases, leaving 15 bases between them. The germline CDR1 and CDR2 sequences are MNHEY and SVGAGI. The CDR3 loop spans 14 amino acids. The CDR3 protein is CASKPGQITYEQYF. For the CDR3, the DNA is TGTGCCAGCAAGCCGGGGCAGATTACCTACGAGCAGTACTTC.

The V and J genes are TRBV7-3 and TRBJ2-5; 12 bases fit TRBD1. With V trimmed by 0 bases and J by 4 bases, 3 bases remained unmatched. The CDR3 covers 16 residues. CDR1 is SGHTA, CDR2 FQGTGA, per germline. The CDR3 protein is CASSLTGTGGGETQYF. The CDR3 region has the DNA TGTGCCAGCAGCTTAACGGGGACAGGGGGCGGAGAGACCCAGTACTTC.

The chain combines TRBV19 with TRBJ2-3; D is unclear. The CDR3 runs to 15 residues. Trimming cost V 10 bases and J 2 bases, with 19 bases left between them. Germline CDR1 LNHDA, CDR2 SQIVND (reference sequence). The CDR3 loop is CAKKSLTPYTDTQYF. The CDR3 DNA reads as TGTGCCAAGAAGAGCCTCACCCCCTACACAGATACGCAGTATTTT.

This clone was detected once. The chain uses TRBV5-1 and TRBJ1-3, with D unclear. Germline CDR1 reads SGHRS; CDR2 reads YFSETQ. V was shortened by 4 bases and J by 2 bases, with 10 bases between the two germline ends. The CDR3 loop spans 14 amino acids. As DNA, the CDR3 is TGCGCCAGCAGCCGGGAAGGAGCTGGAAACACCATATATTTT. This gives the protein CASSREGAGNTIYF.

The CDR3 region is CASTQEAGDTQYF. The DNA of the CDR3 is TGCGCCAGCACCCAAGAAGCCGGCGATACGCAGTATTTT. The chain employs TRBV5-1 and TRBJ2-3; D is unresolved. The germline gives CDR1 SGHRS, CDR2 YFSETQ. The CDR3 is made up of 13 amino acids. V gave up 6 bases and J gave up 6 bases, with 14 bases separating them. Filled out from reference TRBV5-1 and TRBJ2-3, the complete variable domain reads KAGVTQTPRYLIKTRGQQVTLSCSPISGHRSVSWYQQTPGQGLQFLFEYFSETQRNKGNFPGRFSGRQFSNSRSEMNVSTLELGDSALYLCASTQEAGDTQYFGPGTRLTVL.

The rearrangement links TRBV11-2 to TRBJ2-2; D uncertain. This CDR3 is 16 amino acids long. V lost 5 bases, J lost 2 bases, and 15 bases lay in between. Germline V gene data show CDR1 as SGHAT and CDR2 as FQNNGV. This CDR3 reads CASSPDGLGNTGELFF. As DNA, the CDR3 is TGTGCCAGCAGCCCCGACGGGTTGGGAAACACCGGGGAGCTGTTTTTT.

The chain has TRBV25-1 and TRBJ1-1; 7 bases fit TRBD1. Germline trimming cut 4 bases from V and 4 bases from J; bases unmatched to any gene: 9. The CDR3 runs to 15 residues. CDR1 and CDR2 from the germline V gene are MGHDK and SYGVNS. CDR3 sequence: CASSGAEGAGTEAFF. The CDR3 bases are TGTGCCAGCAGTGGGGCCGAGGGGGCAGGCACTGAAGCTTTCTTT.

J is TRBJ2-5 and V is TRBV2, with D hard to call. From germline, CDR1 is SNHLY and CDR2 FYNNEI. CDR3 length equals 14 residues. V lost 3 bases and J lost 2, with 10 bases in between. In DNA form, the CDR3 reads TGTGCCAGCAGTGAGTTAAGACTTCAAGAGACCCAGTACTTC. It translates to CASSELRLQETQYF.

This rearrangement joins TRBV18 to TRBJ1-4; 8 bases line up with TRBD1. Germline V gives CDR1 KGHSH, CDR2 LQKENI. This CDR3 is 16 amino acids long. The V and J ends lost 3 bases and 1 base, in that order; junction bases with no gene match: 4. The CDR3 DNA follows: TGTGCCAGCTCACCCTACACAGGGGGAACTAATGAAAAACTGTTTTTT. This codes for CASSPYTGGTNEKLFF.

The chain combines TRBV9 with TRBJ1-5, with a weak D call TRBD1 (5 bases). CDR1 is SGDLS and CDR2 is YYNGEE in the germline V gene. V lost 0 bases and J 0 bases, leaving 7 bases between the germline ends. The CDR3 totals 15 residues. CDR3 in amino acids: CASSVGGISNQPQHF. The CDR3 DNA reads TGTGCCAGCAGCGTAGGGGGGATTAGCAATCAGCCCCAGCATTTT.

The J gene is TRBJ1-4, the V gene TRBV2; weak D call: TRBD1 (5 bases). Germline V gives CDR1 SNHLY, CDR2 FYNNEI. The V end lost 1 base, the J end lost 8 bases, and 11 bases lay between the germline ends. The CDR3 has 14 residues. In DNA form, the CDR3 reads TGTGCCAGCAGTGAAGAAGCGGGGGGGGAAAAACTGTTTTTT. Its translation: CASSEEAGGEKLFF.

This rearrangement joins TRBV7-7 to TRBJ2-1; D perhaps matches TRBD1 (5 bases). CDR3 size: 15 residues. Trimming left V 5 bases short and J 1 base short, with 12 bases between. Germline V gene sequence: CDR1 SSHAT, CDR2 FNYEAQ (reference sequence). CDR3 coding DNA: TGTGCCAGCAGCAAGGGGTCAAGTTCCTACAATGAGCAGTTCTTC. Protein sequence: CASSKGSSSYNEQFF.

The chain carries TRBV11-1 and TRBJ2-7; 7 bases are a match to TRBD2. From germline, CDR1 is SGHAT and CDR2 FQDESV (reference sequence). Trimming at V came to 6 bases and at J to 4 bases, leaving 9 bases not matched to a gene. CDR3 length: 14 amino acids. The CDR3 DNA reads TGTGCCAGCAGTCCGGGACTACTGGGATACGAGCAGTACTTC. This sequence encodes CASSPGLLGYEQYF.

The chain carries TRBV7-2 and TRBJ2-7; 11 nucleotides match TRBD1. The J segment lost 3 bases and the V segment lost 1 base, leaving 8 bases of the junction unmatched. The CDR3 length is 17 residues. The germline V gene encodes CDR1 SGHTA and CDR2 FQGNSA. The CDR3 loop is CASSLVFGGTGGYEQYF. CDR3 DNA: TGTGCCAGCAGCTTAGTGTTTGGGGGGACAGGGGGCTACGAGCAGTACTTC. Filled out from reference TRBV7-2 and TRBJ2-7, the complete variable domain reads GAGVSQSPSNKVTEKGKDVELRCDPISGHTALYWYRQSLGQGLEFLIYFQGNSAPDKSGLPSDRFSAERTGGSVSTLTIQRTQQEDSAVYLCASSLVFGGTGGYEQYFGPGTRLTVT.